The T cell receptor (beta chain) under discussion was sequenced for a study of cytomegalovirus exposure and HLA in healthy donors (dated by TCRdb to about 2017). Regarding the study in general: An earlier analysis of approximately 640 of the donors reported about 250 Gb of sequence data and about 100 million unique TCR beta sequences from some 180 million T cells. An earlier analysis of roughly 600 of the donors used high-throughput TCR beta sequencing to judge whether each TCR beta V gene segment behaved as functional or pseudogenic. A separate validation cohort of over 95 different subjects was used in addition to the roughly 640-subject first cohort. Every repertoire in the discovery cohort had been generated on one and the same sequencing platform. HLA typing covered class I and class II loci at four-digit resolution. Among 300 to 500 genotyped donors of the cohort, an average of roughly 230,000 unique TCR beta nucleotide sequences was sequenced per donor, of which 15% to 20% were non-productive. Roughly five DR-DQ haplotypes were handled as single units for association and clustering, since linkage in the cohort was strong. Donor age, sex, ethnicity and CMV serostatus were collected together with the repertoire data. To study patterns of TCR occurrence, a later analysis re-analyzed previously published TCR beta repertoires from 666 donors and added high-resolution HLA genotyping. Rather than drawing on any new phenotypic data, the later analysis identified candidate immune exposures from TCR beta sequences and the way those sequences occurred across donors. To predict cytomegalovirus infection status, the study brought together high-throughput TCR immunosequencing, statistical association of individual TCRs with disease status, and machine learning. Around 300 gigabases of sequencing data and tens of millions of unique TCR sequences were included in an early release covering several hundred HLA-typed donors. The study profiled the T cell repertoires of under 850 subjects by immunosequencing and related them to cytomegalovirus serostatus. Genome-wide SNP genotypes for about 65% of the 666 donors were used in a later genetic analysis, which treated that subset as a discovery cohort. Of the 300 to 400 genotyped donors, approximately 83% fell in the genetic ancestry cluster associated with self-reported Caucasian donors. The study was designed to test whether signatures of past pathogen exposure could be identified by cataloging public T cell receptors. Typing coverage differed by locus: A, B, C, DRB1 and DQB1 were typed in about 629-640 donors, DQA1 in about 550, DPA1 in 600 to 610, and DPB1 in 450 to 490.

Concerning this clone itself: No antigen is known for it. It has no much larger one-base neighbor in the sample; base qualities were not kept.

The CDR3 goes from the cysteine to the phenylalanine over 18 residues. Just CDR3 DNA is preserved here, 54 bases in frame from base 1. Trimming removed 0 bases from V and 2 bases from J, leaving 16 bases between the germline ends. CDR1 and CDR2, looked up from the germline V gene, are LGHNA and YNFKEQ. The library was made by the immunoSEQ multiplex PCR assay. The multiplex PCR relied on a mix of 60 forward primers for TCR Vbeta segments and 13 reverse primers for TCR Jbeta segments. The CDR3 region of rearranged TCR beta genes was amplified from genomic DNA with a multiplex PCR assay. The Illumina HiSeq System was used to sequence the amplified TCR beta libraries as 87-base-pair reads. Per the source publication's procedure: In a later analysis, about 80 million unique TCR beta chains were counted across the approximately 620 repertoires, and roughly 11 million of these chains were shared by at least two donors. Raw reads were error-corrected and collapsed into unique sequences by a nearest-neighbor algorithm in which closely related sequences were merged to remove PCR and sequencing errors. Alignment of CDR3 sequences to IMGT reference sequences was used to assign V, D and J gene segments. Each retained sequence needed at least a six-nucleotide match to both a V gene segment and a J gene segment. A rearrangement was called productive if the CDR3 had no stop codons and remained in frame with V and J, and every other rearrangement was called non-productive. Following IMGT convention, CDR3 was defined as the stretch from the second conserved V-encoded cysteine to the conserved J-encoded phenylalanine. Sequences without an unambiguous match to a single V gene segment were excluded from the earlier analysis of approximately 600 of the donors. An earlier analysis of approximately 590 of the donors called V segments functional above 56.7% productive rearrangements and segregating when the between-donor standard deviation exceeded 5%. A statistical classification framework was built for diagnosing cytomegalovirus status from the catalog of TCR beta chain sequences. V and J gene assignment, in a later analysis, came from comparing TCR nucleotide sequences with IMGT/GENE-DB human TR gene sequences. Using the TCRdist pipeline, a later analysis assigned CDR3 sequences along with most-parsimonious VDJ recombination scenarios. In a later analysis, each TCR beta chain was defined by its CDR3 amino acid sequence together with its V-gene family, and reads lacking a unique V-gene family were excluded. As a way to deal with suspected cross-contamination and a sequencing artifact, a later analysis dropped 450 to 600 nucleotide sequences that were highly shared and had low generation probability. In a later analysis, a clonal expansion index was calculated for each public chain from normalized within-repertoire ranks of inferred template counts. In a later analysis, generation probabilities were computed using a VDJ recombination model fitted to out-of-frame rearrangements, and the results were checked against IGoR. Hypergeometric tests were used in a later analysis to score TCR-TCR, TCR-HLA and TCR-CMV co-occurrence, with a repertoire-size bias correction applied to the TCR pairs. A later analysis estimated false discovery rates by permuting HLA or CMV assignments 20 times. In a later analysis, co-occurring TCRs were grouped using DBSCAN, and TCRdist sequence similarity was added for clustering within HLA-allele-positive subsets. Repertoires with fewer than 30,000 or more than 120,000 public chains were left out of co-occurrence clustering, as were about five repertoires with anomalous nucleotide sharing. Sourced from immuneACCESS, this table was stored by TCRdb with only in-frame sequences that have V and J called. A share of the clones is absent; for the studies checked, an unresolved V gene accounts for under half, and the remainder has no known explanation. V, J and clone size are taken as reported in that table, and D and trimming were inferred from the DNA itself. This sample is represented by about 210,000 clones; roughly 84% of them were singletons. 0.2% to 0.25% of the sample belongs to the ten largest clones.

Here is what the overall study found, with its caveats: Correlated functional status among segregating V segments might reflect linkage disequilibrium, but an unknown experimental factor could not be ruled out. In a later analysis, TCR association rates were found to vary across HLA loci, with the most associated TCRs seen for DRB1 alleles and the fewest for HLA-C alleles. Roughly uniform sequencing depth across donors was assumed in presence/absence analyses, although this assumption may not hold. The cohort was sequenced for TCR beta chains only, and without alpha or paired-chain data the features that could be detected were limited. HLA typing was unavailable for some donors at each locus, so association tests used only the typed subset. Most TCR sequences were observed very rarely across donors, whereas some public TCRs were present in many individuals. Strong co-occurrence of HLA alleles, especially DR and DQ, made assigning TCR associations to individual alleles difficult. A total of 164 TCR beta chains were listed by the study as associated with cytomegalovirus. Approximately 18 rarely observed V segments, including chromosome 9 orphons, were excluded from the earlier analysis of several hundred of the donors because counts were too low. A further reported finding was that TCR beta sequences accurately predicted the HLA-A and HLA-B alleles for most subjects in the first cohort. Broadly in line with IMGT annotations, most TCR beta V segments showed up in productive rearrangements about 87% or about 30% of the time in an earlier analysis of 450 to 600 of the donors. In a later genetic analysis, fewer N-insertions in productive TCRs were reported among donors in an Asian-associated ancestry cluster than the approximately 670-donor mean. Because the 87-base-pair reads could not distinguish some IMGT-functional V segments, including TRBV6-2 and TRBV6-3, those segments were excluded. In a later analysis, several top co-occurrence clusters were reported to appear linked to parvovirus B19, influenza, CMV and Epstein-Barr virus. A cluster of highly shared sequence variants was judged likely to represent a technical artifact of the sequencing pipeline. In a later analysis, HLA-associated TCR beta chains were found to be more clonally expanded and to have lower generation probabilities than equally common non-associated chains. Most CMV-associated TCR beta chains appeared to be HLA-restricted in a later analysis, and the HLA associations seemed to be driven largely by CMV exposure. Immune exposure information for the cohort was limited to CMV serostatus. A later genetic analysis associated a missense DCLRE1C variant with V-gene and J-gene trimming of TCR beta chains, and an independent cohort replicated the association. According to the authors, the approach could potentially be generalized to other disease states and immunological phenotypes. In vitro tests confirmed that a few of the cytomegalovirus-associated TCR beta chains recognize cytomegalovirus antigens. In both the original and validation cohorts, the classifier was reported to diagnose cytomegalovirus status with high specificity and sensitivity. In a later analysis, some 18,000 TCR beta sequences were associated with specific HLA alleles at a false discovery rate of 0.05.

In total, roughly 670 healthy bone marrow donors made up the cohort. At the time of sampling, every cohort member was nominally healthy, though immune exposures that went unrecorded were likely present. The donor tested CMV seronegative and was one of the 352 seronegative cohort members. Every donor gave a peripheral blood sample, and the peripheral blood mononuclear cells from that sample were used for TCR beta sequencing. The Qiagen DNeasy Blood Extraction Kit was used to extract genomic DNA from the blood cell samples. The clonotype originates from a girl aged 2 to 9 in good health and CMV-seronegative. Source material: PBMCs. The sequence links TRBV4-2 to TRBJ2-2, with no confidently assigned D gene. This receptor carries the CDR3 CASSQDSHASANTGELFF. The nucleotides read TGTGCCAGCAGCCAAGATTCCCACGCCAGTGCAAACACCGGGGAGCTGTTTTTT.